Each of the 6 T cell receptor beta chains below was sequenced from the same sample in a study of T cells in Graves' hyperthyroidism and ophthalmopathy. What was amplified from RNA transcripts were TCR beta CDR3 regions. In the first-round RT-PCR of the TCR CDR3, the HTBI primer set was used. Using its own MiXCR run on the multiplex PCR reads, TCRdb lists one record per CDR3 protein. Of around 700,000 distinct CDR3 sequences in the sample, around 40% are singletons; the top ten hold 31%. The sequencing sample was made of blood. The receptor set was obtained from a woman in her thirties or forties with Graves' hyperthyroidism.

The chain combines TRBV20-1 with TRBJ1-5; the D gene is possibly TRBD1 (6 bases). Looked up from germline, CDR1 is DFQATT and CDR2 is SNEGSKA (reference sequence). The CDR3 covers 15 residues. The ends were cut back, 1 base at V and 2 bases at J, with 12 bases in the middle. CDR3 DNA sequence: TGCAGTGCTAGAGTCCTGGGGGGGCGCAATCAGCCCCAGCATTTT. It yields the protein CSARVLGGRNQPQHF.

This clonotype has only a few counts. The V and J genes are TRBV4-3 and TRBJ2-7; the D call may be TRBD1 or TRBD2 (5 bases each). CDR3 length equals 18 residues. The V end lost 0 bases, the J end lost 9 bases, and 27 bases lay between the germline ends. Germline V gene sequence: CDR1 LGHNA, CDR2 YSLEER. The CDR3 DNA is TGCGCCAGCAGCCAAGACACCCCGGGACCAGGGACCTCCGAGTGGCAGTACTTC. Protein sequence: CASSQDTPGPGTSEWQYF.

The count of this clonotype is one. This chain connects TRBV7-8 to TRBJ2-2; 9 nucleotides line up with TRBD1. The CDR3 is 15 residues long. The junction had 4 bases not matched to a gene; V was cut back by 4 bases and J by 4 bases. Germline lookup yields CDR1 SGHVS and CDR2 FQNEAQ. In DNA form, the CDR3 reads TGTGCCAGCAGCTGGGACAGGGTCATCACCGGGGAGCTGTTTTTT. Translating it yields CASSWDRVITGELFF.

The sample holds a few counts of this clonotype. The CDR3 DNA sequence: TGCAGCGCCGCTGGGACAGGGATCGACACCGGGGAGCTGTTTTTT. It yields the protein CSAAGTGIDTGELFF. The chain couples TRBV29-1 to TRBJ2-2; 9 bases are shared with TRBD1. The CDR3 loop spans 15 amino acids. With 7 bases clipped from V and 3 bases from J, the junction kept 9 bases outside the gene matches. Germline V gene data show CDR1 as SQVTM and CDR2 as ANQGSEA.

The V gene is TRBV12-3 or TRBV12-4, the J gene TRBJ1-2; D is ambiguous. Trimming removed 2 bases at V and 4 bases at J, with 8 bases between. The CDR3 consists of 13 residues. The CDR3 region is CASSLSGSYGYTF. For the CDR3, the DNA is TGTGCCAGCAGTTTATCCGGCAGCTATGGCTACACCTTC.

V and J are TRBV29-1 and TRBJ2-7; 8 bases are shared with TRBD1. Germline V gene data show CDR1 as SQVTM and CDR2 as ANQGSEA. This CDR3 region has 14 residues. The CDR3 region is CTERPGQAYYEQYF. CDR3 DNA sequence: TGCACCGAGAGACCGGGACAGGCATACTACGAGCAGTACTTC.